These 9 T cell receptor beta chains were all obtained from the same sample, sequenced in a study of cytomegalovirus exposure and HLA in healthy donors. 60 Vbeta and 13 Jbeta primers were used in PCR. Clones were read by immunoSEQ multiplex PCR, and TCRdb kept only the in-frame ones, dropping some. The data show 85,000 to 95,000 clones, under 80% seen once. Specimen: PBMCs. The receptors here all came from a man in his thirties or forties in good health and CMV-seropositive.

The gene calls are TRBV5-8 and TRBJ2-2, with unresolved D. Germline loops: CDR1 SGHTS, CDR2 YDEGEE. V lost 0 bases to trimming and J lost 0 bases, with 6 bases between them. The CDR3 sequence is 15 residues long. In DNA, the CDR3 is TGTGCCAGCAGCTTGGGGGCCGCGAACACCGGGGAGCTGTTTTTT. Protein sequence: CASSLGAANTGELFF.

The chain links TRBV19 to TRBJ2-7; the D gene is possibly TRBD2 (6 bases). Trimming pared 1 base from V and 0 bases from J, leaving 7 bases between. From germline, CDR1 is LNHDA and CDR2 SQIVND (reference sequence). The CDR3 has 14 residues. The CDR3 loop is CASSIGRDSYEQYF. CDR3 DNA: TGTGCCAGTAGTATAGGGCGGGACTCCTACGAGCAGTACTTC.

The CDR3 loop reads CATEQTDSSYEQYF. CDR3 nucleotide sequence: TGTGCCACTGAGCAGACAGATAGCTCCTACGAGCAGTACTTC. V is TRBV2 and J is TRBJ2-7, with TRBD1 as a possible D gene (5 bases). This CDR3 comprises 14 residues. The V end lost 10 bases, the J end lost 0 bases, and 16 bases lay between the germline ends. Germline V lookup: CDR1 SNHLY, CDR2 FYNNEI.

The chain joins TRBV19 to TRBJ1-2, with unresolved D. The CDR3 length is 15 residues. The V end lost 3 bases, the J end lost 8 bases, and 19 bases lay between the germline ends. CDR1 is LNHDA and CDR2 is SQIVND in the germline V gene (reference sequence). CDR3 nucleotide sequence: TGTGCCAGTAGTATCCTATCCGGAATACATAGCGGCTACACCTTC. Its protein product is CASSILSGIHSGYTF.

The chain links TRBV7-6 to TRBJ2-7; weak D call: TRBD1 (6 bases). V was trimmed by 2 bases and J by 3 bases, leaving 11 bases between them. Germline-derived CDR1 and CDR2 are SGHVS and FNYEAQ. This CDR3 is 14 amino acids long. The CDR3 is CASSLLQGNYEQYF. Written as DNA, the CDR3 is TGTGCCAGCAGCTTATTACAGGGCAACTACGAGCAGTACTTC.

V is TRBV27 and J is TRBJ2-2; TRBD1 matches at 7 bases. Germline V lookup: CDR1 MNHEY, CDR2 SMNVEV (reference sequence). V gave up 6 bases and J gave up 3 bases; unmatched junction bases: 7. The CDR3 is 15 amino acids. The CDR3 bases are TGTGCCAGCAGCCTATGGGACAGTCACACCGGGGAGCTGTTTTTT. It encodes CASSLWDSHTGELFF.

This rearrangement joins TRBV30 to TRBJ2-7, with 8 bases matching TRBD1. With 5 bases clipped from V and 6 bases from J, the junction kept 18 bases outside the gene matches. Germline V gene sequence: CDR1 GTSNPN, CDR2 SVGIG (reference sequence). The CDR3 totals 16 residues. The CDR3 DNA is TGTGCCTGGGGGATTTGGGGCGGGCAGGGGGCGCGCGAGCAGTACTTC. This codes for CAWGIWGGQGAREQYF.

Remarks on this clone: Sequence at one end of the junction differs from germline and may be a read error. V and J are TRBV5-1 and TRBJ1-2; D is undetermined. The CDR3 length is 13 residues. Per the germline V gene, CDR1 is SGHRS and CDR2 is YFSETQ. CDR3 nucleotide sequence: TGCGCCAGCAGTCTGGGTCCTAACTATGGCTACCCCTTC. It translates to CASSLGPNYGYPF.

This clone was detected only a few times. This chain joins TRBV5-1 and TRBJ1-1; no reliable D call. The V end was cut by 4 bases, the J end by 1 base, with 14 bases between. This CDR3 is 15 amino acids long. Germline-derived CDR1 and CDR2 are SGHRS and YFSETQ. The CDR3 region is CASSPRQAGNTEAFF. The CDR3 DNA follows: TGCGCCAGCAGCCCCCGCCAAGCGGGGAACACTGAAGCTTTCTTT.